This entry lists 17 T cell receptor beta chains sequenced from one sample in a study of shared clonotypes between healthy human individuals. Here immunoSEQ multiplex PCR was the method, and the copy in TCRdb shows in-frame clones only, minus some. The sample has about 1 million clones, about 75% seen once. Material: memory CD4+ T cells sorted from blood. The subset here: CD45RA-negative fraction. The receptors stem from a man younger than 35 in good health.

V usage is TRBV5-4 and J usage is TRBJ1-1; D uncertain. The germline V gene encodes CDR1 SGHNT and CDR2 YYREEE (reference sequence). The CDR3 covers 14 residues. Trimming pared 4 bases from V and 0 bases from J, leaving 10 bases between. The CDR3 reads CASSSRALNTEAFF. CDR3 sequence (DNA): TGTGCCAGCAGCAGTAGGGCGCTGAACACTGAAGCTTTCTTT.

CDR3 nucleotide sequence: TGCGCCAGCAGCGAACAGGGTTATGGCTACACCTTC. Residues: CASSEQGYGYTF. The chain carries TRBV5-1 and TRBJ1-2; D perhaps matches TRBD1 (6 bases). The CDR3 loop spans 12 amino acids. The V gene's germline CDR1 is SGHRS and CDR2 YFSETQ. Trimming left V 4 bases short and J 5 bases short, with 9 bases between.

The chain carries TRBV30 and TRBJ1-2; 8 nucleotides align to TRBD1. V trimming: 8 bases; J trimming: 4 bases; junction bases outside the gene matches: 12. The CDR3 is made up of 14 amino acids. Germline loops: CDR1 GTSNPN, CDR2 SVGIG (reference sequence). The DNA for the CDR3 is TGTGCCGGGAACAGGGGGATGAGTGTCTATGGCTACACCTTC. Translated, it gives CAGNRGMSVYGYTF.

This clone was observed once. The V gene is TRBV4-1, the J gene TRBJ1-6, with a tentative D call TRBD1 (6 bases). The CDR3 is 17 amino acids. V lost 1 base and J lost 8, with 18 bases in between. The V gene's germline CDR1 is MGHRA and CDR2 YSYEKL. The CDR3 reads CASSQGQFGGGHSPLHF. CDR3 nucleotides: TGCGCCAGCAGCCAAGGCCAGTTTGGGGGGGGCCATTCACCCCTCCACTTT.

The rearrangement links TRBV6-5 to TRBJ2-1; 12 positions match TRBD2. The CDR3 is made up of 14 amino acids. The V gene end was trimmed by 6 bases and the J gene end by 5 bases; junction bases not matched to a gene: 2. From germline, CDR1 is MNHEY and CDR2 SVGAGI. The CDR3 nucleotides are TGTGCCAGCAGCCGACTAGCGGGAGACAATGAGCAGTTCTTC. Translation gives CASSRLAGDNEQFF.

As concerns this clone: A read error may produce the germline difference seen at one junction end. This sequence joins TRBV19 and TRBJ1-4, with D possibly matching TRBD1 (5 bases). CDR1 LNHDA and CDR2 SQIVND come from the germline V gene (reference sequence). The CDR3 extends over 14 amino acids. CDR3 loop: CASRQTVTSEKLFF. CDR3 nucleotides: TGTGCCAGTAGACAGACAGTAACTAGTGAAAAACTGTTTTTT.

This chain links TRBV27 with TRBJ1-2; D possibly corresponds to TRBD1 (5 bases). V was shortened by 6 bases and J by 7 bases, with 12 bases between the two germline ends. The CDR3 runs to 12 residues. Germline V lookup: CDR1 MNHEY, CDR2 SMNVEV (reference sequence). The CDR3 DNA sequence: TGTGCCAGCAGAACTGGAGACAGTGGCTACACCTTC. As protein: CASRTGDSGYTF.

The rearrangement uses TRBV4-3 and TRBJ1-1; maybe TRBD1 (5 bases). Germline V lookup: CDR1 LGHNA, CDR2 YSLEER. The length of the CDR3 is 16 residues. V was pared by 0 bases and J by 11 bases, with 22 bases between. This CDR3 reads CASSQDQVTALRRAFF. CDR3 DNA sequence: TGCGCCAGCAGCCAAGATCAGGTGACAGCCTTACGTAGGGCTTTCTTT.

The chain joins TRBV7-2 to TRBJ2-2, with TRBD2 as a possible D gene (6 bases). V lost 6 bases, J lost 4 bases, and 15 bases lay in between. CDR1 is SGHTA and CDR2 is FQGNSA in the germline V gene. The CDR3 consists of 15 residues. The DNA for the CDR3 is TGTGCCAGCAGATCCGGGACTGGGTCCACCGGGGAGCTGTTTTTT. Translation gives CASRSGTGSTGELFF.

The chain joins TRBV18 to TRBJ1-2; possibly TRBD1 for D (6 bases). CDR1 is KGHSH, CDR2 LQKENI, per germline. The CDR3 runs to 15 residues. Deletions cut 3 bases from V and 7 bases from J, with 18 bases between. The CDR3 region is CASSPGGQGQSGYTF. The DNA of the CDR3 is TGTGCCAGCTCACCGGGAGGGCAGGGGCAAAGTGGCTACACCTTC.

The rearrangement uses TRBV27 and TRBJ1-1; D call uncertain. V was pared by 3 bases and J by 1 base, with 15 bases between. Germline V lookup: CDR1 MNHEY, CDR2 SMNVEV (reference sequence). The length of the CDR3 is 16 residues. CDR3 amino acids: CASSFIGRRTNTEAFF. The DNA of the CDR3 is TGTGCCAGCAGTTTTATAGGCAGAAGGACGAACACTGAAGCTTTCTTT.

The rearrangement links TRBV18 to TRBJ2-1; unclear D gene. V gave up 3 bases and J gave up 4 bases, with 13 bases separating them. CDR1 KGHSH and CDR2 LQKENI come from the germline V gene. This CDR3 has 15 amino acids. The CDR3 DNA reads TGTGCCAGCTCACCCTCTACCGGTTCATACAATGAGCAGTTCTTC. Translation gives CASSPSTGSYNEQFF.

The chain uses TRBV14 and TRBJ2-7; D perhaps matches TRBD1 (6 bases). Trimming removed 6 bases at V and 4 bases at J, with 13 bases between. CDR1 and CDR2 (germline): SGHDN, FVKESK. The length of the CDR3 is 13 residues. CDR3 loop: CASRPQGRYEQYF. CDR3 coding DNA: TGTGCCAGCAGACCCCAGGGGCGTTACGAGCAGTACTTC.

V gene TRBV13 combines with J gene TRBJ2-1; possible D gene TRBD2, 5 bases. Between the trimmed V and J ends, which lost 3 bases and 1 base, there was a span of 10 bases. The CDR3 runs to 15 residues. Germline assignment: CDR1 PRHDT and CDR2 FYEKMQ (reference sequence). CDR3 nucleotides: TGTGCCAGCAGCTTGGAGACGGGGTCCTACAATGAGCAGTTCTTC. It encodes CASSLETGSYNEQFF. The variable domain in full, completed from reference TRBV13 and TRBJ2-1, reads AAGVIQSPRHLIKEKRETATLKCYPIPRHDTVYWYQQGPGQDPQFLISFYEKMQSDKGSIPDRFSAQQFSDYHSELNMSSLELGDSALYFCASSLETGSYNEQFFGPGTRLTVL.

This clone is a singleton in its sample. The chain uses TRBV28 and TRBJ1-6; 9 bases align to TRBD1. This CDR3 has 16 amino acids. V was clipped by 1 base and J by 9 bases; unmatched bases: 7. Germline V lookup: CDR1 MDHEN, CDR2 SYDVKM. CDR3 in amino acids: CASSLLGQGKGSPLHF. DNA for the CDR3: TGTGCCAGCAGTTTATTGGGACAGGGAAAGGGTTCACCCCTCCACTTT.

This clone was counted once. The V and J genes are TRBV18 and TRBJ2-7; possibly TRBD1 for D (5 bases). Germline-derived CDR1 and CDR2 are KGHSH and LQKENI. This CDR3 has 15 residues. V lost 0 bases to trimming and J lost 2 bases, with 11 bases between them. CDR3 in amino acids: CASSPPSRAPYEQYF. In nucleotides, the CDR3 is TGTGCCAGCTCACCACCGTCCAGGGCCCCCTACGAGCAGTACTTC.

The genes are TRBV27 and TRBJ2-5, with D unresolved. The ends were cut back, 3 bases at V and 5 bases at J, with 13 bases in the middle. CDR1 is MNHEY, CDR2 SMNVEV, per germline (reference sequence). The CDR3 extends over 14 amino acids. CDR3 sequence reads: CASSLLRKGETQYF. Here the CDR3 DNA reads TGTGCCAGCAGTTTGTTACGGAAAGGGGAGACCCAGTACTTC.